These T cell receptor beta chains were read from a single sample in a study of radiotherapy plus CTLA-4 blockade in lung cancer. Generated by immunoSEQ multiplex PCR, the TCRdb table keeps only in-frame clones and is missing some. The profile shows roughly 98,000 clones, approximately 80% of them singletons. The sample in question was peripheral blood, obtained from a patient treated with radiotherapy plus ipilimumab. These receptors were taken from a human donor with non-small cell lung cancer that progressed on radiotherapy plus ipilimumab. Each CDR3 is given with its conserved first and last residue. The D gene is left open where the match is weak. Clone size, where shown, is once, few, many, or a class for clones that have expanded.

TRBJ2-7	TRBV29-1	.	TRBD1	TGCAGCGTTCGAACCGGGACAGGGAGTATCGAGCAGTACTTC	CSVRTGTGSIEQYF
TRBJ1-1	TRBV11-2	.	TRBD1	TGTGCCAGCAGCTCGGGACAGGCGCTAAGGACTGAAGCTTTCTTT	CASSSGQALRTEAFF
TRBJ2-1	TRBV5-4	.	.	TGTGCCAGCAGCTTCTCGGGCCCATACAATGAGCAGTTCTTC	CASSFSGPYNEQFF
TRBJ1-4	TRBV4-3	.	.	TGCGCCAGCAGCCTAAGATCGGGTCCGTGGGAAAAACTGTTTTTT	CASSLRSGPWEKLFF
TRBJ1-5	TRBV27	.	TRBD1	TGTGCCAGCAGGACGACAGGGTCCAATCAGCCCCAGCATTTT	CASRTTGSNQPQHF
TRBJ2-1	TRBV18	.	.	TGTGCCAGCTCCCCAAGGGGGGCCGGTGAGCAGTTCTTC	CASSPRGAGEQFF
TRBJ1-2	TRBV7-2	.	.	TGTGCCAGCAGCTTCTATCAGCCCTATGGCTACACCTTC	CASSFYQPYGYTF
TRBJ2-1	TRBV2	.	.	TGTGCCAGCAGTAGCGGACTGAATGAGCAGTTCTTC	CASSSGLNEQFF
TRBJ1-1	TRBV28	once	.	TGTGCCAGCAGAGACCCGGGGACTGAAGCTTTCTTT	CASRDPGTEAFF
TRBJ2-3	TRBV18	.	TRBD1	TGTGCCAGCTCACGACAGGGTAGCACAGATACGCAGTATTTT	CASSRQGSTDTQYF
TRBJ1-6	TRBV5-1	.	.	TGCGCCAGCAGCTTGCTTCCCGGGGAGGATTCACCCCTCCACTTT	CASSLLPGEDSPLHF
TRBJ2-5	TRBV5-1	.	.	TGCGCCAGCAGCGAAGACGGGACTGGGGAGGAGACCCAGTACTTC	CASSEDGTGEETQYF
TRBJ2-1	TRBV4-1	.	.	TGCGCCAGCAGCCTCCAGGACCCTATGAGCTCCTACAATGAGCAGTTCTTC	CASSLQDPMSSYNEQFF
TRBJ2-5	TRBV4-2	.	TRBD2	TGTGCCAGCCAACTAAGCGGGGGGCCTTCAGCTGAGACCCAGTACTTC	CASQLSGGPSAETQYF
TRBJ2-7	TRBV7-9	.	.	TGTGCCAGCAGCTCCTACCACGGGGCAGGGATCTACGAGCAGTACTTC	CASSSYHGAGIYEQYF
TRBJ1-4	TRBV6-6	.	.	TGTGCCAGCAGTTACGTTGGGACCGAGAATGAAAAACTGTTTTTT	CASSYVGTENEKLFF
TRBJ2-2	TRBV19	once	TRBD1	TGTGCCAGTAGGACGGGACAGCTGAACACCGGGGAGCTGTTTTTT	CASRTGQLNTGELFF
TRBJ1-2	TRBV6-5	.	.	TGTGCCAGCACAGACAGCGTCAACTATGGCTACACCTTC	CASTDSVNYGYTF
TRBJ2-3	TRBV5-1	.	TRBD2	TGCGCCAGCGGGGCGGGAGGCACAGATACGCAGTATTTT	CASGAGGTDTQYF
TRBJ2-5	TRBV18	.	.	TGTGCCAGCTCACCACCGAACCAAGAGACCCAGTACTTC	CASSPPNQETQYF
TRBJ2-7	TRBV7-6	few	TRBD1	TGTGCCAGCAGCTGGGGGGGACAGGGTGGCGAGCAGTACTTC	CASSWGGQGGEQYF
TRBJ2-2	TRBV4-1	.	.	TGCGCCAGCAGCCACTTAGAGGTGTACACCGGGGAGCTGTTTTTT	CASSHLEVYTGELFF
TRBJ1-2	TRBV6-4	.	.	TGTGCCAGCAGTGACCCTAGGGGGGGTACACGGACGTTCTATGGCTACACCTTC	CASSDPRGGTRTFYGYTF
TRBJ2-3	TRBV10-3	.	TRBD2	TGTGCCATCAGTGACCAGCTAGCGGGAGGGGGGACAGATACGCAGTATTTT	CAISDQLAGGGTDTQYF
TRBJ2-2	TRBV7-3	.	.	TGTGCCAGCAGCTTAATGGCGGAGATCGGGGAGCTGTTTTTT	CASSLMAEIGELFF
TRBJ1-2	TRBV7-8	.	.	TGTGCCAGCAACCTAGGTCCAGCAGGGCTTAACTATGGCTACACCTTC	CASNLGPAGLNYGYTF
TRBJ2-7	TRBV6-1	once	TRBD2	TGTGCCAGCAGCAGTTACGGGGAGGGTCTTTACGAGCAGTACTTC	CASSSYGEGLYEQYF
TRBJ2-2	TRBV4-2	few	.	TGTGCCAGCAGCCAAGTCGCCCGGATCGAAGCGAGGTCGGCGAACACCGGGGAGCTGTTTTTT	CASSQVARIEARSANTGELFF
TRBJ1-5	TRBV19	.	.	TGTGCCAGTGAGGAAACAGTACTACAGCCCCAGCATTTT	CASEETVLQPQHF
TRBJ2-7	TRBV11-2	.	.	TGTGCCAGCAGCCCCCAGACCCGTTTCTCCTACGAGCAGTACTTC	CASSPQTRFSYEQYF
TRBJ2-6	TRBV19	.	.	TGTGCCAGTAGCGGCGCCAGCTCCTCTGGGGCCAACGTCCTGACTTTC	CASSGASSSGANVLTF
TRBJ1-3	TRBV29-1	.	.	TGCAGCGTCCAGGCAGACACCCAAAGGAACACCATATATTTT	CSVQADTQRNTIYF
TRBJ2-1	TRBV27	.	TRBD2	TGTGCCAGCATTCCTCGAAGCGGGGGATACAATGAGCAGTTCTTC	CASIPRSGGYNEQFF
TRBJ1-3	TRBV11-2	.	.	TGTGCCAGCAGGTGGGGAGACGGAAACACCATATATTTT	CASRWGDGNTIYF
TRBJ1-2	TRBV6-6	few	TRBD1	TGTGCCAGCAGTGTGGACAGGGATTATGGCTACACCTTC	CASSVDRDYGYTF
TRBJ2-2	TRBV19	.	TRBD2	TGTGCCAGTAGTATCGTTGGCGGGAGAGTAGGCACCGGGGAGCTGTTTTTT	CASSIVGGRVGTGELFF
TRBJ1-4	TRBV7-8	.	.	TGTGCCAGCAGCTTAGGGGACATGGAGGGTGAAAAACTGTTTTTT	CASSLGDMEGEKLFF
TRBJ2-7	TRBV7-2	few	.	TGTGCCAGCAGCTTTTTCTTGGGTTACGAGCAGTACTTC	CASSFFLGYEQYF
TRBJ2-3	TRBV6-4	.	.	TGTGCCAGCCCTAGGGGGAGCGGCTCAGATACGCAGTATTTT	CASPRGSGSDTQYF
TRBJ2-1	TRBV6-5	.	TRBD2	TGTGCCAGCAGTTACGGCCTAGCGGATTTCTACAATGAGCAGTTCTTC	CASSYGLADFYNEQFF
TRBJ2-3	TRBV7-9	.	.	TGTGCCAGCAGCGTTCCAGGGTGGTCAGATACGCAGTATTTT	CASSVPGWSDTQYF
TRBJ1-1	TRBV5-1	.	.	TGCGCCAGCAGCTTGGGACAGACGAACACTGAAGCTTTCTTT	CASSLGQTNTEAFF
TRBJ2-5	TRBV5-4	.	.	TGTGCCAGCAGCTTGAGGGCCCCAGGGGAAGAGACCCAGTACTTC	CASSLRAPGEETQYF
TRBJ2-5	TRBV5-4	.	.	TGTGCCAGCAGCAATACAGGGAGAGAGACCCAGTACTTC	CASSNTGRETQYF
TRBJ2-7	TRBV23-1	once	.	TGCGCCAGCAGTCAATGGGTAGGGGCCTACGAGCAGTACTTC	CASSQWVGAYEQYF
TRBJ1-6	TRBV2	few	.	TGTGCCAGCAAGTCCCTCGGGGATTCACCCCTCCACTTT	CASKSLGDSPLHF
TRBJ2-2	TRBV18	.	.	TGTGCCAGCTCACCTCTCGGCGGTGGGTTCGGGGAGCTGTTTTTT	CASSPLGGGFGELFF
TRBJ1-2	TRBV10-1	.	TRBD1	TGCGCCAGTCGACAGGGGCATTATGGCTACACCTTC	CASRQGHYGYTF
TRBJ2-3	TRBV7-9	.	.	TGTGCCAGCAGCTTAGGCGCCGGGACTTATACAGATACGCAGTATTTT	CASSLGAGTYTDTQYF
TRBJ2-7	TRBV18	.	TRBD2	TGTGCCAGCTCATTTAGCGGGGGACCCTACGAGCAGTACTTC	CASSFSGGPYEQYF
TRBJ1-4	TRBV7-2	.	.	TGTGCCAGCAGCTTAGTGCATGGGGGGGGTAAACTGTTTTTT	CASSLVHGGGKLFF
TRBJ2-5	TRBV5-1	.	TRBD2	TGCGCCACGACGATTAGCGGGACTCAAGAGACCCAGTACTTC	CATTISGTQETQYF
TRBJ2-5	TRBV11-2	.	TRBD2	TGTGCCAGCAGCGTGGCCGGACTAGCGGGAGAGACCCAGTACTTC	CASSVAGLAGETQYF
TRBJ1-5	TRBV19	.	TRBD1	TGTGCCAGTCTGAAACCGGGACAGGGGGTTCGCAATCAGCCCCAGCATTTT	CASLKPGQGVRNQPQHF
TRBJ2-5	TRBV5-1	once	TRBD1	TGCGCCAGCAGCTCTGGGACAGTCCAAGAGACCCAGTACTTC	CASSSGTVQETQYF
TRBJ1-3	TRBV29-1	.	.	TGCAGCGTTACAGGGTCTGGAAACACCATATATTTT	CSVTGSGNTIYF
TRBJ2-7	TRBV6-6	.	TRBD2	TGTGCCAGCAGTCCCAACTTTAGCGGGAGCTACGAGCAGTACTTC	CASSPNFSGSYEQYF